This TCR beta chain was sequenced in a study of cytomegalovirus exposure and HLA in healthy donors. Primers for the PCR totalled 60 Vbeta and 13 Jbeta. Libraries were prepared by immunoSEQ multiplex PCR; TCRdb keeps only in-frame clonotypes and omits some of them. The table includes about 180,000 clones, 75% to 80% detected once. With V trimmed by 4 bases and J by 3 bases, 6 bases remained unmatched. Germline V lookup: CDR1 SQVTM, CDR2 ANQGSEA. This CDR3 region has 14 residues. Sequenced: PBMCs. This TCR came from a man aged 35 to 55 in good health and CMV-seropositive. V and J are TRBV29-1 and TRBJ2-3, with 8 bases that match TRBD2. The CDR3 protein is CSVVSGGRTDTQYF. DNA for the CDR3: TGCAGCGTTGTCTCTGGCGGGAGGACAGATACGCAGTATTTT.